This T cell receptor (beta chain) was sequenced in a study of CD8+ T cells in alopecia areata listed by TCRdb under 2018. Describing the broader study: The treated patients took part in an open-label pilot trial in which moderate-to-severe alopecia areata was treated with oral tofacitinib at 5 to 10 mg twice daily. Scalp clonality was compared among normal scalp (n=4), patchy alopecia areata scalp (n=8), and alopecia totalis/universalis scalp (n=8). Biopsies were taken from tofacitinib-treated patients at baseline and again at 4 and 24 weeks into treatment, and several of those patients also had a later scalp biopsy. RNA came from the PAXgene miRNA kit for fixed scalp, the miRNeasy kit for PBMCs, and the RNeasy kit for mouse skin. The SALT score, which quantifies the percentage of affected scalp surface area, was used to measure disease severity in treated patients. Human TCRbeta sequencing covered scalp tissue and sorted CD4+ and CD8+ peripheral blood T cells from patchy and totalis/universalis alopecia areata patients and healthy controls. The study used high-throughput TCRbeta sequencing to examine T cell clonal expansion in alopecia areata, in both the C3H/HeJ mouse model and human patients. immunoSEQ multiplex PCR using 35 Vbeta forward primers and 13 Jbeta reverse primers was used to amplify TCRbeta CDR3 regions. Tofacitinib was administered for 6 to 18 months, and 6 months of follow-up off drug were then conducted to assess delayed response and recurrence. The investigation overall reported the following: Unlike mouse skin, where gammadelta T cells dominate, normal human skin contains resident alphabeta T cells that get sequenced too, which complicates analysis of the scalp TCR repertoire. Tofacitinib significantly decreased scalp clonality and the number of expanded CD8+ clones among the top 100 scalp clones. Because the treated cohort was small and had only one nonresponder, larger studies are needed to examine links between baseline CD8+ expansion and response. Compared with normal scalp, lesional scalp, particularly in alopecia totalis/universalis, had higher clonality and more expanded CD8+ clones, which suggests antigenic drive. Many expanded lesional clones persisted in scalp and blood during tofacitinib treatment, which may partly explain relapse after stopping treatment. TCR sequences shared between patients were less clear than in mice, possibly partly because of HLA diversity in the patient population.

What the treatment or condition label conveys for this sample: oral pan-JAK inhibitor, 5-10 mg twice daily. Lesional scalp punch biopsies and peripheral blood were collected from alopecia areata patients. PBMCs were separated by density centrifugation and stained for CD3, CD4 and CD8, after which CD4+ and CD8+ T cells were sorted on a FACSAria. After removal of 0 bases from V and 1 base from J, the junction retains 3 bases not matched to a gene. The CDR3 holds 15 amino acids from the cysteine to the phenylalanine. Only the CDR3 region is kept as DNA, spanning 45 bases read in frame from base 1. Taken from the germline V gene, the CDR1 and CDR2 loops are SGHTA and FQGTGA. This clone has just a few counts. The antigen it recognizes is unknown. Qualities for individual bases were not recorded, and no much larger clone is one base off. The library was prepared using the immunoSEQ multiplex PCR assay. To provide template for TCR sequencing, every sample had RNA extracted and reverse transcribed into cDNA. SuperScript III was used for first-strand cDNA synthesis, primed with a 2:1 mix of oligo-dT and random hexamers. A synthetic immune receptor repertoire was used to gauge amplification bias, and whatever bias remained was removed computationally. As for how the authors treated the data: Raw reads were preprocessed to remove errors, and CDR3 was defined according to IMGT conventions as the region from the conserved cysteine to phenylalanine. To get clonality, Shannon entropy was normalized by log2 of the number of productive unique TCRs and the result was subtracted from 1. Whether each scalp clone was CD4 or CD8 was inferred by checking scalp TCRbeta sequences against the CD4 and CD8 repertoires from sorted blood. Imported from immuneACCESS, the table was reduced by TCRdb to in-frame sequences with V and J called. These copies leave out some clones; in studies compared against another copy, an unresolved V gene accounts for under half, and the cause of the remainder is not known. V and J calls and clone size are copied from that table; D and trimming were computed from the DNA. The sample profile shows about 260,000 clones; 60% of them were found once. The leading ten clones occupy about 0.93% of the sample.

Sequences were derived from CD4+ T cells sorted from blood, sampled at week 52, from a patient treated with tofacitinib. The chain links TRBV7-3 with TRBJ2-7, with 7 middle bases fitting TRBD1. The TCR was taken from a human donor with alopecia areata. In nucleotide form, the sequence is TGTGCCAGCAGCTTAACCCCGGGACAGTCCTACGAGCAGTACTTC. It translates to CASSLTPGQSYEQYF.